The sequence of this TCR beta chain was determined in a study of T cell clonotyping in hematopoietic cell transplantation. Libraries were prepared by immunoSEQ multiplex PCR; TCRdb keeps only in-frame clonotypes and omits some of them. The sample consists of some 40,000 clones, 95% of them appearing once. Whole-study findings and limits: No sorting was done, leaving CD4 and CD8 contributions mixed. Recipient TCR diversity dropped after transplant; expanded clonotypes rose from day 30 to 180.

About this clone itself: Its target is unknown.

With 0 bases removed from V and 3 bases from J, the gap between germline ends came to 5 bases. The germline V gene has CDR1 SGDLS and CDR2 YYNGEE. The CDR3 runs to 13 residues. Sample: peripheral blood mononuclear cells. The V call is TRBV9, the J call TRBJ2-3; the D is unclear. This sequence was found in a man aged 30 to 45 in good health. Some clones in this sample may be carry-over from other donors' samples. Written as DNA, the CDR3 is TGTGCCAGCAGCGTAGGGAAAACAGATACGCAGTATTTT. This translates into CASSVGKTDTQYF.